This T cell receptor beta chain is drawn from a study of T cell responses to AZD1222 COVID-19 vaccine. Notes on this clone: The antigen is unknown.

Second-dose groups at about 4 or about 12 weeks were pooled. The V gene's germline CDR1 is DFQATT and CDR2 SNEGSKA (reference sequence). V was cut by 3 bases and J by 4 bases, with 10 bases left in between. This CDR3 region has 13 residues. The data were produced by immunoSEQ multiplex PCR, yet TCRdb's version contains in-frame clones alone and is incomplete. The sample records roughly 99,000 clones, approximately 90% being singletons. Study outcomes and limitations: Dominant at 160-218 and 743-854, vaccine-associated CD4 TCRs also spanned spike. No repertoire was sampled before or during the peak T cell response, only after it. Spike-specific TCR breadth and depth rose after two AZD1222 doses.

The sequence derives from an adult who received the AZD1222 COVID-19 vaccine. This chain joins TRBV20-1 and TRBJ1-3; D uncertain. The sequencing used peripheral blood, collected 28 days after the second AZD1222 dose. The DNA of the CDR3 is TGCAGTGCTAGTTCGGGGAGAGGAAACACCATATATTTT. Translating gives CSASSGRGNTIYF.